This record concerns one T cell receptor beta chain sequence. What it binds is unknown. The sample originates from a study of CD8 T cells in Susac syndrome. Points from the study as a whole: Susac-specific public clones numbered about 16 in total CD8+ repertoires (and about 5 in CD8+ TEMRA repertoires).

From blood CD8+ and CD4+ T cells, the TCR beta chain was sequenced. The Susac syndrome patients fit the recently defined diagnostic criteria for definite or probable disease. An input of about 0.5 to 1 ug of RNA was subjected to reverse transcription using random hexamers. The CDR3 of TCR beta was amplified by immunoSEQ multiplex PCR across 54 Vbeta and 13 Jbeta. TCRdb called the immunoSEQ multiplex PCR reads again in MiXCR, with one record for every CDR3 protein. This table holds some 97,000 distinct CDR3 sequences, 95% found once. The CDR3 sequence is 20 residues long. Germline CDR1 reads SGHAT; CDR2 reads FQDESV (reference sequence). V was clipped by 0 bases and J by 0 bases; unmatched bases: 11.

The clonotype originates from a human donor with Susac syndrome. Sequenced material: CD8+ T cells from PBMCs. The genes are TRBV11-1 and TRBJ2-6; 7 bases agree with TRBD2. The CDR3 sequence: CASSLAPGTTIRSGANVLTF. CDR3 nucleotides: TGTGCCAGCAGCTTAGCGCCAGGGACTACAATCCGCTCTGGGGCCAACGTCCTGACTTTC. The complete variable domain, with remaining parts taken from reference TRBV11-1 and TRBJ2-6, reads EAEVAQSPRYKITEKSQAVAFWCDPISGHATLYWYRQILGQGPELLVQFQDESVVDDSQLPKDRFSAERLKGVDSTLKIQPAELGDSAMYLCASSLAPGTTIRSGANVLTFGAGSRLTVL.